This record covers a single TCR beta chain. Its antigen is still unknown. Before any sequencing was done, the ViraFEST assay used viral peptide pools to expand antigen-specific CD4+ T cells. CD4+ T cells were isolated after around ten days of culture. Absence of prior SARS-CoV-2 infection characterized the vaccine recipients, who showed negative nucleocapsid antibodies. Wells containing 1.5 million to 2.5 million PBMC each were cultured with 10 IU/ml IL-2 and 8 to 10 ug/ml peptides. Fresh IL-2-containing medium replaced half the medium on days 3 and 7. This entry belongs to a study of vaccination effects on CD4 cells after COVID-19. Some clones are missing from TCRdb's copy, which holds only in-frame ones; the method was immunoSEQ multiplex PCR. The sample yields 77,000 or so clones, around 78% seen once. The CDR3 totals 15 residues. The germline V gene encodes CDR1 MNHEY and CDR2 SVGAGI. With V trimmed by 5 bases and J by 2 bases, 6 bases remained unmatched.

The origin of this receptor is a human donor who received a COVID-19 vaccine. Here the sequenced sample was CD4+ T cells from PBMCs cultured with SARS-CoV-2 spike peptides, taken before COVID-19 vaccination. The rearrangement uses TRBV6-5 and TRBJ1-2; 9 nucleotides match TRBD1. The CDR3 loop reads CASSRQDRGNYGYTF. The CDR3 DNA reads as TGTGCCAGCAGTCGACAGGACAGGGGAAACTATGGCTACACCTTC.